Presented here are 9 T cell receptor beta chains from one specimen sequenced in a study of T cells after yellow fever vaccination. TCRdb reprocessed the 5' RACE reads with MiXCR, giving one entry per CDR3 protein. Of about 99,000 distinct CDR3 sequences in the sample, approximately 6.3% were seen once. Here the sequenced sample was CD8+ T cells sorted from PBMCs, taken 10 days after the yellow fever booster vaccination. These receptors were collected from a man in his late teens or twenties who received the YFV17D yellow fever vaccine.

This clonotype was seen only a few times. The CDR3 region has the DNA TGTGCCAGTAGTACTCCGGGCAGCCGAATAGGCTATGGCTACACCTTC. It translates to CASSTPGSRIGYGYTF. The V gene is TRBV19, the J gene TRBJ1-2; no definite D call. The CDR3 sequence is 16 residues long. CDR1 is LNHDA and CDR2 is SQIVND in the germline V gene (reference sequence). Trimming removed 4 bases from V and 4 bases from J, with 19 bases in between.

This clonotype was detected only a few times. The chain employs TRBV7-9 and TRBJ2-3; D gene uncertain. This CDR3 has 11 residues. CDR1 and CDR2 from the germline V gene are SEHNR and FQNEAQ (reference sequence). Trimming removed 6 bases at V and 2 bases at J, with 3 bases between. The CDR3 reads CASRNTDTQYF. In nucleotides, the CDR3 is TGTGCCAGCAGAAACACAGATACGCAGTATTTT.

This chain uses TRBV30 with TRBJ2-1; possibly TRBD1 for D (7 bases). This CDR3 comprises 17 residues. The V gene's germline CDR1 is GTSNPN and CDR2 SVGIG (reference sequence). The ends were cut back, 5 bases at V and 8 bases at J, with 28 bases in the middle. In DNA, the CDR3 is TGTGCCTGGCGGCCAGGGGGGCGAGCGGGCCCTACCGATGAGCAGTTCTTC. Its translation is CAWRPGGRAGPTDEQFF.

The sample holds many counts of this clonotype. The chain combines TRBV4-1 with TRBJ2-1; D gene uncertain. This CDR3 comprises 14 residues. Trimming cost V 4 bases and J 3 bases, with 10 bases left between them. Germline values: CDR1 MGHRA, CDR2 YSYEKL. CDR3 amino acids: CASSRGVHYNEQFF. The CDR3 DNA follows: TGCGCCAGCAGCCGGGGTGTCCACTACAATGAGCAGTTCTTC.

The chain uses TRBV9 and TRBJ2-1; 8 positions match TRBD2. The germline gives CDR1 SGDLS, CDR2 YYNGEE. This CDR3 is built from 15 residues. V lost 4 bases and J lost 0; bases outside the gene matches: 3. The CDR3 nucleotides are TGTGCCAGCAGCCAAAGCGGGAGCTCCTACAATGAGCAGTTCTTC. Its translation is CASSQSGSSYNEQFF. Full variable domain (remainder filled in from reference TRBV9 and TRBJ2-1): DSGVTQTPKHLITATGQRVTLRCSPRSGDLSVYWYQQSLDQGLQFLIQYYNGEERAKGNILERFSAQQFPDLHSELNLSSLELGDSALYFCASSQSGSSYNEQFFGPGTRLTVL.

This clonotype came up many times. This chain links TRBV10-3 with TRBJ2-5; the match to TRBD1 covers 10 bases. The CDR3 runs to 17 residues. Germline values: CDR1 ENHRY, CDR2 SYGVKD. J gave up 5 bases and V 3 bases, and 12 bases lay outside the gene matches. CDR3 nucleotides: TGTGCCATCAGTGACCCGGACAGGGGGGGACCATGGGAGACCCAGTACTTC. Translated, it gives CAISDPDRGGPWETQYF.

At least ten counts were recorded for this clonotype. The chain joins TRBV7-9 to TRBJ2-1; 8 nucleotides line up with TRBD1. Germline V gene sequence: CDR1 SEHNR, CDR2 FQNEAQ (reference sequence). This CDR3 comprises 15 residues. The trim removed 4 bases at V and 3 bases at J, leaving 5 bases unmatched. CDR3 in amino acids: CASSSSGGLYNEQFF. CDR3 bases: TGTGCCAGCAGCTCCTCAGGGGGCCTCTACAATGAGCAGTTCTTC.

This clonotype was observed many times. The CDR3 protein is CASSSGDSPYEQYV. CDR3 bases: TGTGCCAGCAGTTCGGGGGACAGTCCCTACGAGCAGTACGTC. This sequence joins TRBV12-3 or TRBV12-4 and TRBJ2-7, with D perhaps matching TRBD1 (7 bases). The CDR3 has 14 residues. Deletions cut 4 bases from V and 2 bases from J, with 12 bases between.

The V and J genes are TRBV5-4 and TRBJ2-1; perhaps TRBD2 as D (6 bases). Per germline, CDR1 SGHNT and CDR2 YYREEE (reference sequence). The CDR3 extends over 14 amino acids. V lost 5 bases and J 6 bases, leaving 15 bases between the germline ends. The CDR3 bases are TGTGCCAGCAGAGAAATCGGGACTCTCAATGAGCAGTTCTTC. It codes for CASREIGTLNEQFF.